These T cell receptor beta chains were read from a single sample in a study of blood T cell repertoires in COVID-19. The method was immunoSEQ multiplex PCR; TCRdb's version includes in-frame clones alone and lacks a portion of them. Of about 120,000 clones in the sample, roughly 80% are singletons; the top ten hold 9% to 13%. Source material: peripheral blood. The receptors come from a human donor in a cohort sampled during active COVID-19. CDR3s include the opening cysteine and the closing phenylalanine or tryptophan. D genes are given only for firm matches. Expanded clones are given a class, and other clones once, few, many or no size at all.

J gene | D gene | V gene | clone size | CDR3 protein | CDR3 DNA
TRBJ2-1 | TRBD2 | TRBV13 | - | CASSSTSGPYNEQFF | TGTGCCAGCAGCTCGACTAGCGGGCCCTACAATGAGCAGTTCTTC
TRBJ1-6 | TRBD1 | TRBV6-5 | - | CASRGQGVGNSPLHF | TGTGCCAGCAGGGGACAGGGGGTGGGAAATTCACCCCTCCACTTT
TRBJ2-5 | - | TRBV12-3/TRBV12-4 | - | CASSFPGEETQYF | TGTGCCAGCAGCTTCCCGGGGGAAGAGACCCAGTACTTC
TRBJ2-3 | TRBD2 | TRBV10-1 | - | CASSESSGGSPDTQYF | TGCGCCAGCAGTGAGTCTAGCGGGGGCTCCCCAGATACGCAGTATTTT
TRBJ1-6 | - | TRBV11-2 | few | CASSSDSSPLHF | TGTGCCAGCAGCTCCGACAGTTCACCCCTCCACTTT
TRBJ2-7 | TRBD1 | TRBV12-3/TRBV12-4 | - | CASTTTGDEQYF | TGTGCCAGCACCACGACAGGGGACGAGCAGTACTTC
TRBJ2-7 | - | TRBV6-2/TRBV6-3 | - | CASSRLQGGGNYEQYF | TGTGCCAGCAGCCGACTACAGGGCGGGGGCAACTACGAGCAGTACTTC
TRBJ2-2 | TRBD1 | TRBV5-1 | - | CASSTSGTGDTGELFF | TGCGCCAGCAGCACCTCCGGGACAGGGGACACCGGGGAGCTGTTTTTT
TRBJ1-2 | - | TRBV30 | - | CAWPPVNYGYTF | TGTGCCTGGCCTCCCGTTAACTATGGCTACACCTTC
TRBJ1-1 | TRBD1 | TRBV9 | - | CASSVGDSGTEAFF | TGTGCCAGCAGCGTAGGGGACAGTGGCACTGAAGCTTTCTTT
TRBJ1-4 | - | TRBV11-3 | - | CASSLTAPRGNEKLFF | TGTGCCAGCAGCTTAACGGCCCCTCGGGGAAATGAAAAACTGTTTTTT
TRBJ2-1 | TRBD2 | TRBV27 | - | CASSPAGGSYNEQFF | TGTGCCAGCAGCCCAGCGGGGGGCTCCTACAATGAGCAGTTCTTC